The table lists the clone carrying this TCR beta chain with a few counts. The antigen is undetermined. V lost 5 bases and J lost 4, with 21 bases in between. This CDR3 spans 16 amino acids. The germline V gene has CDR1 GTSNPN and CDR2 SVGIG (reference sequence). This sample was taken from a study of T-cell memory formation after mild COVID-19. Study results and caveats: Shrinking CD4+ clones were chiefly CM and EM; CD8+ ones were chiefly EMRA.

TCRdb ran MiXCR on the 5' RACE reads and lists one entry per CDR3 protein. The table includes 350,000 to 500,000 distinct CDR3 sequences, about 19% detected once. This sequence originates from an adult woman who had mild COVID-19 (a few samples of this study predate the infection). Cell type and time point are not known. The rearrangement links TRBV30 to TRBJ1-5, with D maybe TRBD1 (5 bases). Material for sequencing was PBMCs or a T cell subset sorted from them (not recorded which). The CDR3 sequence is CAWRDAFMVGNQPQHF. CDR3 bases: TGTGCCTGGCGGGACGCCTTTATGGTGGGTAATCAGCCCCAGCATTTT.